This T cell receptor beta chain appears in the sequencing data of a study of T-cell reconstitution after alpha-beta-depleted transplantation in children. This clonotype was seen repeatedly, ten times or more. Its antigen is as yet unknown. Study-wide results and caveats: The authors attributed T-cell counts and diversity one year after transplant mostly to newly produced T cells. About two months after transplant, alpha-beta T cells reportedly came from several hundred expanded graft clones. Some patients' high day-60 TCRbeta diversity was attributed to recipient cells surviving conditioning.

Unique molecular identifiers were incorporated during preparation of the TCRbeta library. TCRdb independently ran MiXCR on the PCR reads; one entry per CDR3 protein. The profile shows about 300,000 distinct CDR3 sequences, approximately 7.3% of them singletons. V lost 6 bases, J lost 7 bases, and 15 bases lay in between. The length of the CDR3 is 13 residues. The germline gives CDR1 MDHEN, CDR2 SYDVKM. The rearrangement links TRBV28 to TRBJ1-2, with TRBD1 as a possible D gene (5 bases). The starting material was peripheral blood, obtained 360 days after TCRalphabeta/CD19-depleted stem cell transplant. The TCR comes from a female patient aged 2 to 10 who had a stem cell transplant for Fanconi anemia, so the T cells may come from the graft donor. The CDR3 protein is CASSLRDGSGYTF. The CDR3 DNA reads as TGTGCCAGCAGCCTCAGGGATGGATCTGGCTACACCTTC.